This is a list of T cell receptor beta chains from one sample in a study of early T cells in non-severe SARS-CoV-2 infection. TCRdb processed the 5' RACE reads anew with MiXCR; each CDR3 protein has one entry. The profile covers tens of thousands of distinct CDR3 sequences, with about 16% appearing a single time and about 5.5% taken by the ten largest. Sequencing was done on a sample of whole blood. These receptors came from an adult who was a healthcare worker with PCR-confirmed SARS-CoV-2 infection or an uninfected control (not recorded which). Each CDR3 is given with its conserved first and last residue. Each record gives: clone size, D gene, J gene, V gene, CDR3 DNA, CDR3 protein. D genes are given only for firm matches. Clone size appears in some rows only: once, few, many, or a class for an expanded clone.

few	-	TRBJ1-2	TRBV7-2	TGTGCCAGCAGCTTAGACAGGGCGGGCTATGGCTACACCTTC	CASSLDRAGYGYTF
few	-	TRBJ2-3	TRBV11-3	TGTGCCAGCAGCCCTAGGGGGGCTAGCACAGATACGCAGTATTTT	CASSPRGASTDTQYF
-	TRBD1	TRBJ1-1	TRBV11-2	TGTGCCAGCAGCTTAAAGGGGGCGCCGGCTGAAGCTTTCTTT	CASSLKGAPAEAFF
-	TRBD1	TRBJ2-1	TRBV5-5	TGTGCCAGCAGACCGGGACAGGGAATTTCCTACAATGAGCAGTTCTTC	CASRPGQGISYNEQFF
once	-	TRBJ1-2	TRBV9	TGTGCCAGCAGCGTTGGGGCCCGGAACTATGGCTACACCTTC	CASSVGARNYGYTF
few	-	TRBJ1-1	TRBV10-2	TGCGCCAGCAGTGACCACAGGATCGGGGAAGCTTTCTTT	CASSDHRIGEAFF
few	-	TRBJ2-1	TRBV29-1	TGCAGCGGCCTTTTCTCCTACAATGAGCAGTTCTTC	CSGLFSYNEQFF
-	-	TRBJ2-3	TRBV29-1	TGCAGCGTGGGGATGGGGCTCACAGATACGCAGTATTTT	CSVGMGLTDTQYF
few	TRBD2	TRBJ2-2	TRBV4-1	TGCGCCAGCAGCCGCGCGGGACTAGCGGGAGCCGGGCTGTTTTTT	CASSRAGLAGAGLFF
few	-	TRBJ2-7	TRBV4-3	TGCGCCAGCAGCCAAGATACCCCCGGTTCGTTCTACGAGCAGTACTTC	CASSQDTPGSFYEQYF
few	-	TRBJ2-1	TRBV20-1	TGCAGTGCTAGAGAGGGTACGGGGTCGGATGAGCAGTTCTTC	CSAREGTGSDEQFF
-	TRBD2	TRBJ2-7	TRBV4-1	TGCGCCGGCAGCCAAGCCGCCCCTCTAGCGGGAGGGGACGAGCAGTACTTC	CAGSQAAPLAGGDEQYF
-	-	TRBJ2-1	TRBV18	TGTGCCAGCTCACCACCGTCACGGGCGCACTACAATGAGCAGTTCTTC	CASSPPSRAHYNEQFF
few	TRBD1	TRBJ2-6	TRBV19	TGTGCCAGTCGGGACAGCGATTCTGGGGCCAACGTCCTGACTTTC	CASRDSDSGANVLTF
few	TRBD1	TRBJ2-7	TRBV10-3	TGTGCCATCAGTGAGCGGGACAGGGGAAACTACGAGCAGTACTTC	CAISERDRGNYEQYF
-	TRBD2	TRBJ2-1	TRBV7-8	TGTGCCAGCAGCTCGGGACTAGTCTACAATGAGCAGTTCTTC	CASSSGLVYNEQFF
few	TRBD2	TRBJ2-3	TRBV7-2	TGTGCCAGCAGCTTTAGCGGGAATACGCAGTATTTT	CASSFSGNTQYF
few	TRBD2	TRBJ2-1	TRBV14	TGTGCCAGCAGCCAGGCGGGAGCGGGAGCGGCAAATGAGCAGTTCTTC	CASSQAGAGAANEQFF
-	TRBD2	TRBJ2-3	TRBV20-1	TGCAGTGGAGCGGGAGGCACAGATACGCAGTATTTT	CSGAGGTDTQYF
few	-	TRBJ2-4	TRBV20-1	TGCAGTGCCAGGGGACTAGCCAAAAACATTCAGTACTTC	CSARGLAKNIQYF
many	TRBD2	TRBJ2-3	TRBV28	TGTGCCAGCAGCAGCGGGGGGAGTACAGATACGCAGTATTTT	CASSSGGSTDTQYF
few	-	TRBJ2-1	TRBV20-1	TGCAGTGCTAGTTGGGGAGATGGGTACAATGAGCAGTTCTTC	CSASWGDGYNEQFF
few	TRBD2	TRBJ2-7	TRBV2	TGTGCCAGCAGGGACCCGGGACTAGGCCTATCCTACGAGCAGTACTTC	CASRDPGLGLSYEQYF
-	TRBD1	TRBJ2-3	TRBV15	TGTGCCACCAGCAGAGGGGACAGGGATAGAGATACGCAGTATTTT	CATSRGDRDRDTQYF
few	-	TRBJ2-1	TRBV28	TGTGCCAGCAGCTCTATACTTCGAGGGGGGGACAATGAGCAGTTCTTC	CASSSILRGGDNEQFF
few	TRBD1	TRBJ2-3	TRBV19	TGTGCCAGTAGTATTGACAGGGCTGGTGATACGCAGTATTTT	CASSIDRAGDTQYF
many	TRBD1	TRBJ1-6	TRBV28	TGTGCCAGCAGCCCCCGAGGACAGGGTTGGTCACCCCTCCACTTT	CASSPRGQGWSPLHF
-	-	TRBJ2-5	TRBV20-1	TGCAGCTTGATAGGGGAGACCCAGTACTTC	CSLIGETQYF
many	-	TRBJ2-1	TRBV20-1	TGCAGTGCTATCGGGCATTCCTACAATGAGCAGTTCTTC	CSAIGHSYNEQFF
-	-	TRBJ2-7	TRBV6-6	TGTGCCAGCAGTCAGGGAGTGGGCGAGCAGTACTTC	CASSQGVGEQYF
-	-	TRBJ2-3	TRBV20-1	TGCAGTGAGCTAGCTAGACCCACAGATACGCAGTATTTT	CSELARPTDTQYF
many	-	TRBJ2-7	TRBV20-1	TGCAGTGCTACCTACAGGGGAGGCCTCTACGAGCAGTACTTC	CSATYRGGLYEQYF
few	-	TRBJ2-3	TRBV5-1	TGCGCCAGCAGCTTCCGAGTTCAGAGTTCAGATACGCAGTATTTT	CASSFRVQSSDTQYF
few	TRBD1	TRBJ2-1	TRBV3-1	TGTGCCAGTGGGGACAGGGGGACCTACAATGAGCAGTTCTTC	CASGDRGTYNEQFF
few	-	TRBJ1-1	TRBV2	TGTGCCAGCTGCCCCCAGGGGAACACTGAAGCTTTCTTT	CASCPQGNTEAFF
few	TRBD2	TRBJ2-7	TRBV27	TGTGCCAGCAGTTCTCCACTAGCGGGTTCCTACGAGCAGTACTTC	CASSSPLAGSYEQYF
-	-	TRBJ2-6	TRBV7-6	TGTGCCAGCAGCTTATATTCCCTGAGGGTATCCTCGGGGGCCAACGTCCTGACTTTC	CASSLYSLRVSSGANVLTF
few	-	TRBJ1-1	TRBV2	TGTGCCAGCAGTGTCGTTACAGTGAACACTGAAGCTTTCTTT	CASSVVTVNTEAFF
-	TRBD2	TRBJ2-7	TRBV20-1	TGCAGTGCTATGGGACTAGCGGGAGGGATACAGGAGTCCTACGAGCAGTACTTC	CSAMGLAGGIQESYEQYF